This T cell receptor (beta chain) was captured in a study of identical twins. Study-wide findings and caveats: Invariant populations such as MAIT and iNKT cells could partly muddle zero-insertion analyses.

There are 12 residues in the CDR3. V dropped 2 bases and J dropped 8 bases, with 9 bases sitting between them. TCRdb processed the 5' RACE reads anew with MiXCR; each CDR3 protein has one entry. The top ten hold around 1.7% of the sample, which has hundreds of thousands of distinct CDR3 sequences, over 5% seen once. Many counts were recorded for this clonotype. Antigen specificity is unknown. The chain has TRBV12-3 or TRBV12-4 and TRBJ1-2; D might be TRBD1 (5 bases). The receptor comes from a man aged 18 to 29 in good health. Sequenced input: naive T cells sorted from blood. This CDR3 is CASSLQGLGYTF. The DNA of the CDR3 is TGTGCCAGCAGTTTACAGGGTTTGGGCTACACCTTC.